The sequence of this T cell receptor beta chain was determined in a study of cytomegalovirus exposure and HLA in healthy donors. PCR was performed using 60 Vbeta and 13 Jbeta primers. Only in-frame clones appear in the TCRdb table, and some are missing; sequencing was by immunoSEQ multiplex PCR. Seen here are 100,000 to 150,000 clones, around 82% observed once, and the top ten hold roughly a tenth. With V trimmed by 0 bases and J by 5 bases, 6 bases remained unmatched. Germline loops: CDR1 SGHNT, CDR2 YYREEE (reference sequence). There are 17 residues in the CDR3. Notes on this clone: The antigen is undetermined.

General observations from the study: Researchers reported that a few CMV-associated chains were confirmed in vitro as CMV antigen-specific. Solely CMV serostatus was available to characterize immune exposure.

This receptor was taken from a man under 40 in good health and CMV-seropositive. Sequencing input: PBMCs. This chain joins TRBV5-4 and TRBJ2-2, with 11 positions matching TRBD1. CDR3 region: CASSLGLGQGATGELFF. CDR3 in DNA: TGTGCCAGCAGCTTGGGGCTCGGACAGGGGGCGACCGGGGAGCTGTTTTTT.